This T cell receptor beta chain was identified in a study of T cells in Graves' hyperthyroidism and ophthalmopathy. Pregnant or lactating patients were excluded, as were those with uncontrolled infection or other autoimmune disease. Together with thyroid ultrasound, orbital computed tomography, serum thyroxine and TRAb, clinical symptoms were used for diagnoses. The PBMCs were taken from approximately 9 ml of fresh peripheral blood. The sample holds many counts of this clonotype. This CDR3 spans 15 amino acids. Deletions cut 3 bases from V and 1 base from J, with 14 bases between. Germline CDR1 is DFQATT and CDR2 is SNEGSKA (reference sequence). RNA transcripts provided the source from which TCR beta CDR3 regions were amplified. HTBI primers were the set used in a first-round RT-PCR of the TCR CDR3. One entry per CDR3 protein results from TCRdb running MiXCR on the multiplex PCR reads. In the table there are roughly 400,000 distinct CDR3 sequences, around 16% of which are singletons.

This chain links TRBV20-1 with TRBJ2-3, with TRBD2 as a possible D gene (5 bases). The sequence came from a woman under 30 with Graves' hyperthyroidism that later progressed to Graves' ophthalmopathy. Sequenced input: blood. This CDR3 is CSASRPAGGTDTQYF. The CDR3 region has the DNA TGCAGTGCTAGTAGGCCCGCGGGCGGCACAGATACGCAGTATTTT.